The 4 T cell receptor beta chains listed next were all sequenced from one sample in a study of shared clonotypes between healthy human individuals. The data were produced by immunoSEQ multiplex PCR, yet TCRdb's version contains in-frame clones alone and is incomplete. The data contain a few million clones, more than 80% of them singletons. Source material: naive CD4+ T cells sorted from blood. The subset was: CD45RA+ positively selected. The receptors were sampled from a man aged 18 to 29 in good health.

V is TRBV5-1 and J is TRBJ2-5; D gene uncertain. V lost 6 bases and J 5 bases, leaving 8 bases between the germline ends. This CDR3 is 11 amino acids long. Per germline, CDR1 SGHRS and CDR2 YFSETQ. The CDR3 region has the DNA TGCGCCAGCAAAGAAGGGGAGACCCAGTACTTC. The encoded protein is CASKEGETQYF.

This sequence joins TRBV11-2 and TRBJ2-1; 12 bases agree with TRBD1. The CDR3 runs 15 residues. V shed 6 bases and J 9 bases; nucleotides not matched to a gene: 9. Germline V gene data show CDR1 as SGHAT and CDR2 as FQNNGV. Written as DNA, the CDR3 is TGTGCCAGCAGGTCGGGACAGGGGGCATTAAGTGAGCAGTTCTTC. It specifies CASRSGQGALSEQFF.

The V gene is TRBV6-5, the J gene TRBJ2-5, with a possible D match to TRBD1 (6 bases). The CDR3 spans 13 residues. From germline, CDR1 is MNHEY and CDR2 SVGAGI. V was clipped by 6 bases and J by 5 bases, with 13 bases between them. CDR3 protein: CASRENRVETQYF. CDR3 DNA sequence: TGTGCCAGCAGAGAGAACAGGGTGGAGACCCAGTACTTC.

The chain couples TRBV5-4 to TRBJ1-6; perhaps TRBD1 as D (5 bases). The CDR3 sequence is 18 residues long. Germline V gene data show CDR1 as SGHNT and CDR2 as YYREEE (reference sequence). V gave up 4 bases and J gave up 0 bases, with 17 bases separating them. CDR3 residues: CASSREPGRSSYNSPLHF. In nucleotides, the CDR3 is TGTGCCAGCAGCAGAGAGCCGGGACGGAGCTCCTATAATTCACCCCTCCACTTT.